The 8 T cell receptor beta chains below all came from one sample that was sequenced in a study of blood T cell repertoires in COVID-19. TCRdb's copy holds only in-frame clones and misses some; the assay was immunoSEQ multiplex PCR. The table lists around 56,000 clones, around 87% of them singletons. Sequencing used peripheral blood. The receptors stem from a man aged 60 to 75 with active or convalescent COVID-19.

This clone was picked up a small number of times. The genes are TRBV10-1 and TRBJ2-2, with 10 bases identical to TRBD1. Germline CDR1 WNHNN, CDR2 SYGVQD (reference sequence). J gave up 6 bases and V 6 bases, and 1 base lay outside the gene matches. This CDR3 spans 13 amino acids. CDR3: CASRGQGAGELFF. Here the CDR3 DNA reads TGCGCCAGCAGAGGACAGGGGGCCGGGGAGCTGTTTTTT.

The rearrangement joins TRBV2 to TRBJ1-1; perhaps TRBD1 as D (6 bases). The CDR3 consists of 13 residues. CDR1 is SNHLY and CDR2 is FYNNEI in the germline V gene. The CDR3: CAARGGLTTEAFF. DNA of the CDR3: TGTGCAGCACGGGGGGGGCTCACCACTGAAGCTTTCTTT.

The chain employs TRBV3-1 (or the pseudogene TRBV3-2) and TRBJ2-3; D is possibly TRBD2 (6 bases). This CDR3 is built from 15 residues. Per germline, CDR1 LGHDT and CDR2 YNNKEL (reference sequence). Trimming removed 4 bases from V and 2 bases from J, with 13 bases in between. CDR3 protein: CASSPTGLPTDTQYF. The CDR3, as DNA: TGTGCCAGCAGCCCTACGGGACTCCCCACAGATACGCAGTATTTT.

In regard to this clone: Other DNA sequences of this sample code for an identical CDR3. The chain is built from TRBV7-3 and TRBJ2-3; D may be TRBD1 (6 bases). From germline, CDR1 is SGHTA and CDR2 FQGTGA. This CDR3 is built from 14 residues. Deletions cut 1 base from V and 6 bases from J, with 11 bases between. The CDR3 sequence is CASSLRSRGDTQYF. The CDR3, as DNA: TGTGCCAGCAGCTTAAGGTCTAGGGGGGATACGCAGTATTTT.

This chain joins TRBV5-1 and TRBJ2-3; D perhaps matches TRBD1 (6 bases). The V gene lost 4 bases and the J gene lost 8 bases, with 17 bases spanning the gap. Germline V gene lookup returns CDR1 SGHRS and CDR2 YFSETQ. This CDR3 spans 14 amino acids. CDR3 residues: CASSPGRLGGTQYF. The CDR3 DNA reads TGCGCCAGCAGCCCCGGACGTCTAGGGGGTACGCAGTATTTT. Drawing the rest from reference TRBV5-1 and TRBJ2-3, the complete variable domain is KAGVTQTPRYLIKTRGQQVTLSCSPISGHRSVSWYQQTPGQGLQFLFEYFSETQRNKGNFPGRFSGRQFSNSRSEMNVSTLELGDSALYLCASSPGRLGGTQYFGPGTRLTVL.

The V call is TRBV18, the J call TRBJ2-7; D remains ambiguous. Trimming cost V 3 bases and J 6 bases, with 12 bases left between them. CDR3 size: 13 residues. CDR1 is KGHSH and CDR2 is LQKENI in the germline V gene. The CDR3 region is CASSPSADIEQYF. CDR3 nucleotide sequence: TGTGCCAGCTCACCTAGTGCGGATATCGAGCAGTACTTC.

The chain employs TRBV5-5 and TRBJ1-1, with D uncertain. CDR1 and CDR2 from the germline V gene are SGHKS and YYEKEE (reference sequence). This CDR3 has 14 amino acids. Trimming removed 1 base from V and 2 bases from J, with 9 bases in between. The CDR3 is CASSLIEGNTEAFF. Written as DNA, the CDR3 is TGTGCCAGCAGCTTGATCGAGGGAAACACTGAAGCTTTCTTT.

The chain carries TRBV12-5 and TRBJ1-2, with 7 nucleotides matching TRBD1. The V segment lost 6 bases and the J segment 2 bases; nucleotides outside the gene matches: 3. The V gene's germline CDR1 is LGHNT and CDR2 FRNRAP. The CDR3 is made up of 13 amino acids. CDR3 in amino acids: CASGLTGNYGYTF. The DNA for the CDR3 is TGTGCTAGTGGCCTGACAGGGAACTATGGCTACACCTTC.